Shown below are 20 T cell receptor beta chains from a single sample sequenced in a study of blood T cell repertoires in COVID-19. Sequenced by immunoSEQ multiplex PCR; TCRdb stores in-frame clones only, minus some. The repertoire holds 300,000 to 450,000 clones, around 87% seen once, with roughly 10% in the top ten. Specimen: peripheral blood. Every receptor here comes from a woman younger than 45 with COVID-19, enrolled during active disease.

The rearrangement links TRBV30 to TRBJ1-2, with D hard to call. The V end lost 3 bases, the J end lost 3 bases, and 11 bases lay between the germline ends. The CDR3 is 13 residues long. Per the germline V gene, CDR1 is GTSNPN and CDR2 is SVGIG (reference sequence). CDR3 protein: CAWRAGFDYGYTF. For the CDR3, the DNA is TGTGCCTGGAGGGCGGGTTTTGACTATGGCTACACCTTC.

This clone appeared once. The chain has TRBV6-1 and TRBJ2-1; no reliable D call. Germline loops: CDR1 MNHNS, CDR2 SASEGT. The V end was cut by 0 bases, the J end by 9 bases, with 6 bases between. The CDR3 extends over 12 amino acids. The chain's CDR3 is CASSEAASEQFF. CDR3 nucleotide sequence: TGTGCCAGCAGTGAAGCGGCTTCTGAGCAGTTCTTC.

This sequence joins TRBV5-1 and TRBJ2-6; 8 bases agree with TRBD1. The CDR3 sequence is 16 residues long. Germline V gives CDR1 SGHRS, CDR2 YFSETQ. V dropped 2 bases and J dropped 4; count of bases not matched to a gene: 5. The CDR3 DNA reads TGCGCCAGCAGCTTTGCAGGGGGCTCAGGGGCCAACGTCCTGACTTTC. This encodes CASSFAGGSGANVLTF.

The chain links TRBV9 to TRBJ1-6; a possible D gene is TRBD1 (6 bases). The CDR3 covers 16 residues. The V end lost 0 bases, the J end lost 6 bases, and 13 bases lay between the germline ends. Germline CDR1 reads SGDLS; CDR2 reads YYNGEE. The CDR3 sequence is CASSVDATGPNSPLHF. CDR3 sequence (DNA): TGTGCCAGCAGCGTAGACGCGACAGGACCTAATTCACCCCTCCACTTT.

The V call is TRBV28, the J call TRBJ2-2; no firm D call. Germline V gene lookup returns CDR1 MDHEN and CDR2 SYDVKM. CDR3 length equals 13 residues. V lost 4 bases, J lost 6 bases, and 9 bases lay in between. For the CDR3, the DNA is TGTGCCAGCAGTTCCCCCCGTGCCGGGGAGCTGTTTTTT. Its protein product is CASSSPRAGELFF.

The rearrangement uses TRBV5-4 and TRBJ2-1; 7 bases fit TRBD2. This CDR3 spans 17 amino acids. Per germline, CDR1 SGHNT and CDR2 YYREEE (reference sequence). The trim removed 4 bases at V and 6 bases at J, leaving 16 bases unmatched. The CDR3 nucleotides are TGTGCCAGCAGCCCGCCGACAGCCCGAGCGGGAACCAATGAGCAGTTCTTC. Amino acid sequence: CASSPPTARAGTNEQFF.

The chain joins TRBV9 to TRBJ2-1, with 10 bases identical to TRBD2. The trim removed 0 bases at V and 4 bases at J, leaving 10 bases unmatched. This CDR3 is built from 18 residues. Per germline, CDR1 SGDLS and CDR2 YYNGEE. Written as DNA, the CDR3 is TGTGCCAGCAGCGTAGGAGCGGGAGGGCCAGGGGTTTACAATGAGCAGTTCTTC. Translated, it gives CASSVGAGGPGVYNEQFF.

Here the CDR3 DNA reads TGCGCCAGCAGCCAAGATAGAACAGGGGGCGCCGCAGATACGCAGTATTTT. This translates into CASSQDRTGGAADTQYF. The V and J genes are TRBV4-3 and TRBJ2-3; 9 bases are shared with TRBD1. Trimming removed 0 bases from V and 4 bases from J; junction bases left unmatched: 8. Germline V CDR1 and CDR2: LGHNA, YSLEER. This CDR3 is 17 amino acids long.

The chain carries TRBV7-9 and TRBJ2-3, with 7 bases lining up with TRBD1. The germline V gene has CDR1 SEHNR and CDR2 FQNEAQ (reference sequence). The CDR3 covers 14 residues. J gave up 2 bases and V 4 bases, and 3 bases lay outside the gene matches. CDR3 DNA sequence: TGTGCCAGCAGCTGGGGACAGCCCACAGATACGCAGTATTTT. It yields the protein CASSWGQPTDTQYF.

This chain connects TRBV11-2 to TRBJ2-5; 8 bases are shared with TRBD2. CDR1 is SGHAT and CDR2 is FQNNGV in the germline V gene. The CDR3 length is 17 residues. The ends lost 4 bases at V and 4 bases at J; junction bases unmatched: 14. The CDR3 protein is CASSSTPGSGRGETQYF. CDR3 DNA: TGTGCCAGCAGCTCTACCCCCGGGAGCGGGAGAGGAGAGACCCAGTACTTC. Drawing the rest from reference TRBV11-2 and TRBJ2-5, the complete variable domain is EAGVAQSPRYKIIEKRQSVAFWCNPISGHATLYWYQQILGQGPKLLIQFQNNGVVDDSQLPKDRFSAERLKGVDSTLKIQPAKLEDSAVYLCASSSTPGSGRGETQYFGPGTRLLVL.

The chain couples TRBV18 to TRBJ2-3, with TRBD1 matching over 9 bases. CDR1 KGHSH and CDR2 LQKENI come from the germline V gene. The CDR3 sequence is 17 residues long. Trimming removed 1 base from V and 0 bases from J; junction bases left unmatched: 5. The CDR3 bases are TGTGCCAGCTCACCACGAGGGACAGGGAGAAGCACAGATACGCAGTATTTT. This gives the protein CASSPRGTGRSTDTQYF.

This chain uses TRBV29-1 with TRBJ2-1; unclear D gene. Germline V gene data show CDR1 as SQVTM and CDR2 as ANQGSEA. This CDR3 has 12 residues. Trimming took off 7 bases at V and 5 bases at J, with 12 bases between the two ends. The CDR3 sequence is CSAAWADNEQFF. The CDR3 nucleotides read TGCAGCGCCGCCTGGGCCGACAATGAGCAGTTCTTC.

This chain joins TRBV5-1 and TRBJ2-5; 9 bases align to TRBD2. Looked up from germline, CDR1 is SGHRS and CDR2 is YFSETQ. Losses at the gene ends were 0 bases for V and 4 bases for J; bases not matched to a gene: 7. The CDR3 consists of 16 residues. The CDR3: CASSLAKAGGIETQYF. Here the CDR3 DNA reads TGCGCCAGCAGCTTGGCCAAGGCGGGAGGGATAGAGACCCAGTACTTC. The entire variable domain, with the rest obtained from reference TRBV5-1 and TRBJ2-5, is as follows: KAGVTQTPRYLIKTRGQQVTLSCSPISGHRSVSWYQQTPGQGLQFLFEYFSETQRNKGNFPGRFSGRQFSNSRSEMNVSTLELGDSALYLCASSLAKAGGIETQYFGPGTRLLVL.

This clone appeared a single time. The gene calls are TRBV2 and TRBJ1-1; tentative D call: TRBD1 (6 bases). Trimming took 0 bases from V and 4 from J, leaving 12 bases between them. The germline gives CDR1 SNHLY, CDR2 FYNNEI. The CDR3 consists of 15 residues. The CDR3 region is CASSEAQTGFTEAFF. For the CDR3, the DNA is TGTGCCAGCAGTGAAGCTCAAACAGGGTTCACTGAAGCTTTCTTT.

The chain has TRBV11-3 and TRBJ2-7, with D possibly TRBD2 on 5 matching bases. Germline V CDR1 and CDR2: SGHNT, YENEEA. The V gene lost 4 bases and the J gene lost 7 bases, with 23 bases spanning the gap. CDR3 length equals 16 residues. The CDR3 loop reads CASSSSRGRATGEQYF. The CDR3 DNA is TGTGCCAGCAGCTCGTCGAGAGGGCGGGCGACGGGGGAGCAGTACTTC.

The chain carries TRBV12-3 or TRBV12-4 and TRBJ1-1; D is unclear. V shed 4 bases and J shed 7 bases, with 10 bases lying between them. This CDR3 spans 12 amino acids. The CDR3 here is CASSSEGREAFF. CDR3 in DNA: TGTGCCAGCAGTTCCGAGGGCCGTGAAGCTTTCTTT.

This rearrangement joins TRBV6-2 or TRBV6-3 to TRBJ1-5; tentatively, D is TRBD1 (5 bases). The V gene lost 4 bases and the J gene lost 3 bases, with 10 bases spanning the gap. Germline V gene data show CDR1 as MNHEY and CDR2 as SVGEGT. The CDR3 runs to 14 residues. Here the CDR3 reads CASSWGGNNQPQHF. As DNA, the CDR3 is TGTGCCAGCAGTTGGGGCGGTAACAATCAGCCCCAGCATTTT.

This clone has more than one count but fewer than ten. The CDR3 loop reads CASSLRAGGAGELFF. CDR3 nucleotides: TGTGCCAGCAGTTTGAGGGCGGGAGGCGCCGGGGAGCTGTTTTTT. The chain has TRBV28 and TRBJ2-2; 8 nucleotides align to TRBD2. The trim removed 3 bases at V and 6 bases at J, leaving 6 bases unmatched. Germline V gene sequence: CDR1 MDHEN, CDR2 SYDVKM. The CDR3 runs to 15 residues.

The chain recombines TRBV4-3 with TRBJ2-3, with D possibly TRBD1 on 5 matching bases. Germline CDR1 reads LGHNA; CDR2 reads YSLEER. The CDR3 has 13 residues. V dropped 2 bases and J dropped 4 bases, with 7 bases sitting between them. CDR3 sequence (DNA): TGCGCCAGCAGCCAAAAGGGGTCAGATACGCAGTATTTT. It specifies CASSQKGSDTQYF.

This clone was counted once. This chain connects TRBV5-6 to TRBJ2-3, with D possibly matching TRBD1 (5 bases). The CDR3 sequence is 15 residues long. V lost 0 bases to trimming and J lost 6 bases, with 14 bases between them. Germline assignment: CDR1 SGHDT and CDR2 YYEEEE. DNA of the CDR3: TGTGCCAGCAGCTTGGCTCCGGGTAGGGGCGATACGCAGTATTTT. Protein: CASSLAPGRGDTQYF.